A selection of T cell receptor beta chains follows, all from one sample in a study of cytomegalovirus exposure and HLA in healthy donors. The assay was immunoSEQ multiplex PCR, and TCRdb's table has in-frame clones only and misses some. The sample consists of about 150,000 clones, 79% of them appearing once. What was sequenced was PBMCs. The source of these receptors is a man aged 35 to 55 in good health and CMV-seropositive. The CDR3 runs from the conserved cysteine through the conserved F or W. D genes are given only for firm matches. Where a row states a size, it is once, few, many or the class of an expanded clone; other rows omit it.

J	V	size	D	DNA	CDR3
TRBJ2-3	TRBV18	.	.	TGTGCCAGCTCACCACCGAATCCGGGAACGCAGTATTTT	CASSPPNPGTQYF
TRBJ1-4	TRBV7-9	.	TRBD1	TGTTCCAGCAGCTCCCGGACAGGGGTTAATGAAAAACTGTTTTTT	CSSSSRTGVNEKLFF
TRBJ2-3	TRBV28	.	TRBD2	TGTGCCAGCAGTTTCTTAGCGGGTAGCACAGATACGCAGTATTTT	CASSFLAGSTDTQYF
TRBJ2-1	TRBV6-4	.	.	TGTGCCAGCGGCAGCGGTCCGTTCCAGTTCTTC	CASGSGPFQFF
TRBJ2-7	TRBV5-1	.	TRBD2	TGCGCCAGCAGCTTGGCTCCGGGAGGGCCGGGGGAGCAGTACTTC	CASSLAPGGPGEQYF
TRBJ2-7	TRBV19	.	.	TGTGCCAGTAGTGACAGCTCCTACGAGCAGTACTTC	CASSDSSYEQYF
TRBJ1-2	TRBV5-4	.	.	TGTGCCAGCAGCTTGGTGGGAGGACAATATGGCTACACCTTC	CASSLVGGQYGYTF
TRBJ2-3	TRBV30	.	TRBD1	TGTGCCTGGAGTGTACCGAGGACAGGGTTACCAGATACGCAGTATTTT	CAWSVPRTGLPDTQYF
TRBJ1-1	TRBV7-3	.	.	TGTGCCAGCAGCACAGGGTACACTGAAGCTTTCTTT	CASSTGYTEAFF
TRBJ2-7	TRBV19	.	TRBD2	TGTGCCAGTAGTTCTAGCGGGAGCCACGAGCAGTACTTC	CASSSSGSHEQYF
TRBJ2-2	TRBV5-6	.	TRBD2	TGTGCCAGCAGCCGACCCGGACTAGCGGGAGGTGGGGAGCTGTTTTTT	CASSRPGLAGGGELFF
TRBJ2-3	TRBV10-1	.	TRBD2	TGCGCCAGCAGGGGGAGGGGCAGCACAGATACGCAGTATTTT	CASRGRGSTDTQYF
TRBJ1-5	TRBV6-1	few	TRBD1	TGTGCCAGCAGTGGCGAGACAGGGGGCAATCAGCCCCAGCATTTT	CASSGETGGNQPQHF
TRBJ1-2	TRBV7-9	.	TRBD1	TGTTCCAGCAGCTCCGGACAGGGGGACCCAAACTATGGCTACACCTTC	CSSSSGQGDPNYGYTF
TRBJ2-1	TRBV28	.	TRBD2	TGTGCCAGCAGTCCGCTGGGACTAGCGGGTCGAACCTACAATGAGCAGTTCTTC	CASSPLGLAGRTYNEQFF
TRBJ1-2	TRBV7-9	few	TRBD1	TGTGCCAGCAGCTCGACAACCTCACAGGGGGCGCAAGTTGGTGGCTACACCTTC	CASSSTTSQGAQVGGYTF
TRBJ2-1	TRBV9	.	TRBD2	TGTGCCAGCAGCCCCGGGACTAGCCCCGGGGAGCAGTTCTTC	CASSPGTSPGEQFF
TRBJ2-4	TRBV28	.	TRBD1	TGTGCCAGCAGTTTATCCGACAGGGCCAACATTCAGTACTTC	CASSLSDRANIQYF
TRBJ2-5	TRBV19	.	TRBD1	TGTGCCAGTAGTTCCCGGACAGGGGAAGAGACCCAGTACTTC	CASSSRTGEETQYF
TRBJ1-2	TRBV19	.	.	TGTGCCAGTAGTGTATCACAGGGAGATGGCTACACCTTC	CASSVSQGDGYTF
TRBJ2-3	TRBV11-3	.	.	TGTGCCAGCAGCTTAGTACGGGGGGCTAGCACAGATACGCAGTATTTT	CASSLVRGASTDTQYF
TRBJ2-7	TRBV7-2	.	TRBD2	TGTGCCAGCAGCCTTGGGACTAGCGGGAGGACATCCCCCTACGAGCAGTACTTC	CASSLGTSGRTSPYEQYF
TRBJ2-7	TRBV11-3	once	TRBD2	TGTGCCAGCAGCTTAGGCGGGAGGGCCGTATACGAGCAGTACTTC	CASSLGGRAVYEQYF
TRBJ2-5	TRBV25-1	.	.	TGTGCCAGCAGCTTAACTAGCCCCCAAGAGACCCAGTACTTC	CASSLTSPQETQYF
TRBJ1-2	TRBV5-5	.	.	TGTGCCAGCAGCTTTACCGGGGAAGGCTACACCTTC	CASSFTGEGYTF
TRBJ2-7	TRBV5-1	.	.	TGCGCCAGCAGCTGGCGGGGTACCTCCTACGAGCAGTACTTC	CASSWRGTSYEQYF
TRBJ1-1	TRBV7-8	once	.	TGTGCCAGCAGCTTCTCGGGACAAATGAACACTGAAGCTTTCTTT	CASSFSGQMNTEAFF
TRBJ2-7	TRBV11-2	few	.	TGTGCCAGCAGCTTAGTCGTGAGCTCCTACGAGCAGTACTTC	CASSLVVSSYEQYF
TRBJ1-1	TRBV6-1	.	TRBD1	TGTGCCAGCAGCCCTCCTGGACAGGGGAACACTGAAGCTTTCTTT	CASSPPGQGNTEAFF
TRBJ2-2	TRBV11-2	.	.	TGTGCCAGCAGCCCCCTAGCGAACACCGGGGAGCTGTTTTTT	CASSPLANTGELFF
TRBJ2-3	TRBV11-2	.	.	TGTGCCAGTATGGGGCTGGCAGATACGCAGTATTTT	CASMGLADTQYF
TRBJ1-4	TRBV6-1	.	TRBD1	TGTGCCAGCAGTGAAGGTCAGGGGGTGGATGAAAAACTGTTTTTT	CASSEGQGVDEKLFF
TRBJ1-1	TRBV18	once	TRBD1	TGTGCCAGCTCACCCCGTCGACAGGGACCCATGAACACTGAAGCTTTCTTT	CASSPRRQGPMNTEAFF
TRBJ2-7	TRBV7-8	few	.	TGTGCCAGCAGCTTAAGATCCAGGAACGAGCAGTACTTC	CASSLRSRNEQYF
TRBJ1-5	TRBV19	.	.	TGTGCCAGCTTTTCAGGGCAGGCCGCGCGAGGGCCCCAGCATTTT	CASFSGQAARGPQHF
TRBJ1-2	TRBV29-1	.	TRBD1	TGCAGCGTTGAAGGACAGGGCCTTAACTATGGCTACACCTTC	CSVEGQGLNYGYTF
TRBJ2-7	TRBV6-6	few	TRBD1	TGTGCCAGCAGTTACTACAGGGGGGATCCCTACGAGCAGTACTTC	CASSYYRGDPYEQYF
TRBJ1-6	TRBV30	.	.	TGTGCCTGGAGGGACAGCTATAATTCACCCCTCCACTTT	CAWRDSYNSPLHF
TRBJ2-7	TRBV10-3	.	TRBD2	TGTGCCATCAGTGAGCCCGGGAGGTACTACGAGCAGTACTTC	CAISEPGRYYEQYF
TRBJ2-1	TRBV6-4	.	TRBD2	TGTGCCAGCAGTGACGTACTAGCGGGTGAGCAGTTCTTC	CASSDVLAGEQFF
TRBJ2-7	TRBV6-6	.	.	TGTGCCAGCAGAGGCCGTCAGGGATTGTACGAGCAGTACTTC	CASRGRQGLYEQYF
TRBJ2-7	TRBV18	.	.	TGTGCCAGCTCACCACAGACAGGAGAACTCCACGAGCAGTACTTC	CASSPQTGELHEQYF
TRBJ2-7	TRBV11-3	.	.	TGTGCCAGCAGCCCCCCACGTCCGAGCTCCTACGAGCAGTACTTC	CASSPPRPSSYEQYF
TRBJ2-1	TRBV7-9	.	.	TGTGCCAGCAGCTACCTCATGGCCTCCTACAATGAGCAGTTCTTC	CASSYLMASYNEQFF
TRBJ1-1	TRBV14	few	TRBD1	TGTGCCAGCAGCCAAGTCAGGGGGCAAGAAGCTTTCTTT	CASSQVRGQEAFF
TRBJ1-6	TRBV30	.	TRBD1	TGTGCCTGGAGTGCAGGGGCAGGGACAGATTCACCCCTCCACTTT	CAWSAGAGTDSPLHF
TRBJ2-1	TRBV10-3	once	TRBD2	TGTGCCATCAGTGAGACTAGCGGGAGGGGCCATGAGCAGTTCTTC	CAISETSGRGHEQFF
TRBJ2-1	TRBV28	once	TRBD2	TGTGCCAGCAGTGGCGTGGGGGGGAGGGGCTACAATGAGCAGTTCTTC	CASSGVGGRGYNEQFF
TRBJ2-1	TRBV19	.	TRBD2	TGTGCCAGTAGTACCTTACTAGCGGATGAGCAGTTCTTC	CASSTLLADEQFF
TRBJ1-2	TRBV29-1	.	.	TGCAGCGCGGAAGGTTGGGAGAACAGGGCTCACACCTTC	CSAEGWENRAHTF
TRBJ2-7	TRBV28	.	TRBD2	TGTGCCAGCAGTTTAGCCGGGACTAGCGGGAGGAACGAGCAGTACTTC	CASSLAGTSGRNEQYF
TRBJ1-2	TRBV6-4	.	.	TGTGCCAGCAGCTCAGTGGGGGGGGAGAGCTATGGCTACACCTTC	CASSSVGGESYGYTF
TRBJ1-2	TRBV5-6	.	.	TGTGCTAGCAGCTTACAGGATTACTATGGCTACACCTTC	CASSLQDYYGYTF
TRBJ2-3	TRBV18	once	.	TGTGCCAGCTCACCCTCGGGTGGCCCCACGGTAGATACGCAGTATTTT	CASSPSGGPTVDTQYF
TRBJ2-1	TRBV15	.	.	TGTGCCACCAGCAAACTCCCGCGCGGTGAGCAGTTCTTC	CATSKLPRGEQFF